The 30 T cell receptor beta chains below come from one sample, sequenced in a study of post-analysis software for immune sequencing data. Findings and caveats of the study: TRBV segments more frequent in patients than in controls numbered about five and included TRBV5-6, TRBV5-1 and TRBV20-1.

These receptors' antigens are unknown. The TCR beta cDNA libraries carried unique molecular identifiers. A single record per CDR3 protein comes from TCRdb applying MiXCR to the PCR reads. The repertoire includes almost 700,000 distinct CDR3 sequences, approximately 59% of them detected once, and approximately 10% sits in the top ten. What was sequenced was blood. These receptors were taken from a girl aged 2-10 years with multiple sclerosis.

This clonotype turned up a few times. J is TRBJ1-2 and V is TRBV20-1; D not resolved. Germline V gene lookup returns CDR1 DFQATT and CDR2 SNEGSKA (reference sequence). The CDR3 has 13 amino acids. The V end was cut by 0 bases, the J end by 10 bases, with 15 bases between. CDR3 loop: CSARDGGRAVYTF. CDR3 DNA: TGCAGTGCTAGAGATGGAGGACGGGCGGTCTACACCTTC.

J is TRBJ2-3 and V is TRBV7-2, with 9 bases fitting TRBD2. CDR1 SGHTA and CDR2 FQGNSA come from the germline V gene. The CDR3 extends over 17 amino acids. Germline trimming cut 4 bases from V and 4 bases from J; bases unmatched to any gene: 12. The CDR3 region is CASSSALIAGVADTQYF. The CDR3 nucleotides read TGTGCCAGCAGCTCCGCGCTTATAGCGGGGGTCGCAGATACGCAGTATTTT.

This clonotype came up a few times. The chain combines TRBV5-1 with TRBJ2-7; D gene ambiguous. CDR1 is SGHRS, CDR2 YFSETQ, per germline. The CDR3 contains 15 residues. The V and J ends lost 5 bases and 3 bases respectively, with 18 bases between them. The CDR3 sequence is CASSPVGDQNYEQYF. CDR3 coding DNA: TGCGCCAGCAGTCCAGTCGGTGACCAGAACTACGAGCAGTACTTC.

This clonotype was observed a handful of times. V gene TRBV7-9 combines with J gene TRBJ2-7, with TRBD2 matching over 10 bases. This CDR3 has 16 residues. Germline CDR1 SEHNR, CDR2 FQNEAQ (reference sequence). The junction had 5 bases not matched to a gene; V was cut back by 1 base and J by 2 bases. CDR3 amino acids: CASSLVAAGGPYEQYF. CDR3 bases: TGTGCCAGCAGCTTAGTAGCAGCGGGAGGGCCCTACGAGCAGTACTTC.

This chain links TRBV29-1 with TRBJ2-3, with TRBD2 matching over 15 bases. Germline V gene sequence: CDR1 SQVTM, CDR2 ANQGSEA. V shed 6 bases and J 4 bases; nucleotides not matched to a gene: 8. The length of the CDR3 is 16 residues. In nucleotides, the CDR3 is TGCAGCGTGAGGACTAGCGGGAGGGCCGTAGCAGATACGCAGTATTTT. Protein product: CSVRTSGRAVADTQYF.

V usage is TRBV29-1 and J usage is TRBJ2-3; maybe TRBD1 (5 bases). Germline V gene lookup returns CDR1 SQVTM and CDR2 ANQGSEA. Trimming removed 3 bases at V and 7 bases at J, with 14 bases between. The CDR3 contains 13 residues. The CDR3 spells CSVDHPGRNTQYF. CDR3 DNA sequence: TGCAGCGTTGATCACCCAGGGCGAAATACGCAGTATTTT.

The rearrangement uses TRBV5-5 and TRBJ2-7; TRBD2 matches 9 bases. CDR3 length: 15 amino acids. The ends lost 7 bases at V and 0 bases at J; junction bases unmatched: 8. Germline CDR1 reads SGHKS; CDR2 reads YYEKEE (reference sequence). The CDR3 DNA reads TGTGCCAGCCCCCTTAGCGGGGGCCGCTCCTACGAGCAGTACTTC. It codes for CASPLSGGRSYEQYF.

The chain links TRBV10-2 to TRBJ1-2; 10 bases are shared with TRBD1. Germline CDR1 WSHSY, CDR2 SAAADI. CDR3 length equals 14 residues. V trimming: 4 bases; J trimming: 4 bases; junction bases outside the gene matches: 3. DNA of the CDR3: TGCGCCAGCAGTGGGGGACAGGGGAGCTATGGCTACACCTTC. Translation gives CASSGGQGSYGYTF.

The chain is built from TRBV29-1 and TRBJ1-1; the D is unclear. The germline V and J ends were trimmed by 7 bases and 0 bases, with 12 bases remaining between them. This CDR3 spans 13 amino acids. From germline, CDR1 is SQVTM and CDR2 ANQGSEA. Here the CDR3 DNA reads TGCAGCGCGCTTTATGATCTGAACACTGAAGCTTTCTTT. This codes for CSALYDLNTEAFF. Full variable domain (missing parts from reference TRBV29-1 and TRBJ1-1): SAVISQKPSRDICQRGTSLTIQCQVDSQVTMMFWYRQQPGQSLTLIATANQGSEATYESGFVIDKFPISRPNLTFSTLTVSNMSPEDSSIYLCSALYDLNTEAFFGQGTRLTVV.

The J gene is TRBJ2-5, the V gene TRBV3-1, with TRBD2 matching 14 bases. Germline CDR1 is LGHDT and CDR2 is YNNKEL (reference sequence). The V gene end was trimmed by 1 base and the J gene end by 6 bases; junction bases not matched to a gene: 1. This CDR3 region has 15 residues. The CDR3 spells CASSQGLAGGKTQYF. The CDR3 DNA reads TGTGCCAGCAGCCAAGGACTAGCGGGGGGGAAGACCCAGTACTTC.

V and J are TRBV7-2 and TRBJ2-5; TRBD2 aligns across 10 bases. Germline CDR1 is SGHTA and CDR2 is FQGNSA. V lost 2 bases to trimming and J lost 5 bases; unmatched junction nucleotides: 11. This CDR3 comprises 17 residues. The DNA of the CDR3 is TGTGCCAGCAGCTTATGGGTAGCGGGGGGCCCGGGGGAGACCCAGTACTTC. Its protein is CASSLWVAGGPGETQYF. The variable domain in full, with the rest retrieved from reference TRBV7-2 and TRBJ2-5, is GAGVSQSPSNKVTEKGKDVELRCDPISGHTALYWYRQSLGQGLEFLIYFQGNSAPDKSGLPSDRFSAERTGGSVSTLTIQRTQQEDSAVYLCASSLWVAGGPGETQYFGPGTRLLVL.

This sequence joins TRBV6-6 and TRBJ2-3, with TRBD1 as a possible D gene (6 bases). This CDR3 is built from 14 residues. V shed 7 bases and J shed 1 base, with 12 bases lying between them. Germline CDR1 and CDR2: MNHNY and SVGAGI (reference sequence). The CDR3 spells CASKDGQRTDTQYF. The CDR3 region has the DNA TGTGCCAGCAAAGACGGACAGCGCACAGATACGCAGTATTTT.

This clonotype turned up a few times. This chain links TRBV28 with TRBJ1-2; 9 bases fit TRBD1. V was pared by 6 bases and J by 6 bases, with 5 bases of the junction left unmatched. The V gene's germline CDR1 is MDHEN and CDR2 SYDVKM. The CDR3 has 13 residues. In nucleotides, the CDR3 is TGTGCCAGCAGGCTGGGACAGGGAGATGGCTACACCTTC. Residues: CASRLGQGDGYTF.

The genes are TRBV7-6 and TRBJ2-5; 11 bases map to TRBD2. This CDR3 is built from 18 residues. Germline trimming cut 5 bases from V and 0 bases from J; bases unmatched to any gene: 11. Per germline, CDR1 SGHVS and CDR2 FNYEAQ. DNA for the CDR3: TGTGCCAGCAGCGAGTTAGCGGGGGGGCTTATGGACCAAGAGACCCAGTACTTC. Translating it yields CASSELAGGLMDQETQYF. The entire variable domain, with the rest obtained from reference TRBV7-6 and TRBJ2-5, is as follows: GAGVSQSPRYKVTKRGQDVALRCDPISGHVSLYWYRQALGQGPEFLTYFNYEAQQDKSGLPNDRFSAERPEGSISTLTIQRTEQRDSAMYRCASSELAGGLMDQETQYFGPGTRLLVL.

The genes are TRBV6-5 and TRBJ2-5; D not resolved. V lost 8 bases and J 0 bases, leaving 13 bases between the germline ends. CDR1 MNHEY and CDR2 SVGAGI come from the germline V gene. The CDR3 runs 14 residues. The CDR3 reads CASVGCGDQETQYF. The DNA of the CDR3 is TGTGCCAGCGTCGGATGCGGCGACCAAGAGACCCAGTACTTC.

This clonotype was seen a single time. The chain's CDR3 is CASSPPGRGDTEAFF. CDR3 DNA: TGCGCCAGCAGCCCCCCGGGACGGGGGGACACTGAAGCTTTCTTT. The chain combines TRBV5-1 with TRBJ1-1; tentatively, D is TRBD1 (5 bases). CDR1 SGHRS and CDR2 YFSETQ come from the germline V gene. The CDR3 sequence is 15 residues long. Trimming left V 4 bases short and J 3 bases short, with 16 bases between.

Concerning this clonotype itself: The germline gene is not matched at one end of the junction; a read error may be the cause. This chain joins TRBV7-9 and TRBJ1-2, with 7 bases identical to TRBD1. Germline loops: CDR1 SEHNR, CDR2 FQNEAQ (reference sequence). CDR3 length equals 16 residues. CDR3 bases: TGTGCCAGCAACTTAGCCGGAGGGGGCGGTCACTATGGCTACACCTTC. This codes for CASNLAGGGGHYGYTF.

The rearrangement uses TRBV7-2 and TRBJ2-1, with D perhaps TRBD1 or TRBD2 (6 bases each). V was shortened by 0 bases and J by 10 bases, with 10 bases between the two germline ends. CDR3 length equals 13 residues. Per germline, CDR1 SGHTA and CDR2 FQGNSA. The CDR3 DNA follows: TGTGCCAGCAGCTTAGCGGGGGGCGTCGAGCAGTTCTTC. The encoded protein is CASSLAGGVEQFF. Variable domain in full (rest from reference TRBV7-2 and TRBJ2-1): GAGVSQSPSNKVTEKGKDVELRCDPISGHTALYWYRQSLGQGLEFLIYFQGNSAPDKSGLPSDRFSAERTGGSVSTLTIQRTQQEDSAVYLCASSLAGGVEQFFGPGTRLTVL.

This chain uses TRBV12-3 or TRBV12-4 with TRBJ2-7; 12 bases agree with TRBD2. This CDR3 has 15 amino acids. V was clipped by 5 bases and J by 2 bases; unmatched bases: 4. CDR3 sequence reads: CASSRLAGATYEQYF. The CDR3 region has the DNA TGTGCCAGCAGTCGACTAGCGGGAGCAACCTACGAGCAGTACTTC.

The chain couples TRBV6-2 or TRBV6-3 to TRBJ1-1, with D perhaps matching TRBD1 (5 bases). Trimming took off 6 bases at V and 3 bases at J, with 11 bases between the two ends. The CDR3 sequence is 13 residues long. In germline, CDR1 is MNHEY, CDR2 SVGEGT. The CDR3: CASRDRRDTEAFF. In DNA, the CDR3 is TGTGCCAGCAGAGACAGAAGGGACACTGAAGCTTTCTTT.

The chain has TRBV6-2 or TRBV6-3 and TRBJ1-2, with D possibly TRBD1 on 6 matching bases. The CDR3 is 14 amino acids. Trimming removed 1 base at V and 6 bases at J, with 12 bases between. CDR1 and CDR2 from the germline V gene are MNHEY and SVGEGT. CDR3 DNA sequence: TGTGCCAGCAGTTACTTGGGACATCTGGATGGCTACACCTTC. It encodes CASSYLGHLDGYTF.

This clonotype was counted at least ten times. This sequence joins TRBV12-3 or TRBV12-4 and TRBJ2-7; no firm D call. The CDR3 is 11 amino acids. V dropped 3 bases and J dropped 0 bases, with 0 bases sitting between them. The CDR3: CASSFSYEQYF. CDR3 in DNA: TGTGCCAGCAGTTTCTCCTACGAGCAGTACTTC.

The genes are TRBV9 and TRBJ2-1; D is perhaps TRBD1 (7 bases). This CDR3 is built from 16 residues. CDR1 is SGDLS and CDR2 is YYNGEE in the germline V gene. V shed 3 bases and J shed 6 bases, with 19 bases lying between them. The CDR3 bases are TGTGCCAGCAGCGCCGACCCCAGGGGGGCTTTCAATGAGCAGTTCTTC. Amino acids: CASSADPRGAFNEQFF.

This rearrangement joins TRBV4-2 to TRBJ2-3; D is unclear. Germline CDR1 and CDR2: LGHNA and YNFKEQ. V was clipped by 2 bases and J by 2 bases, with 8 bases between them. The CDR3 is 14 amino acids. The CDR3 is CASSQPDNTDTQYF. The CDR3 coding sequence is TGTGCCAGCAGCCAACCTGACAACACAGATACGCAGTATTTT.

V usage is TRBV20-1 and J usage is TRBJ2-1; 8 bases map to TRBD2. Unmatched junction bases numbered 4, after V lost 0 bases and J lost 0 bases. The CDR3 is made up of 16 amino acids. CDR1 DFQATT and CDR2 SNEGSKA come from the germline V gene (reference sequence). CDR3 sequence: CSARDGSGGSYNEQFF. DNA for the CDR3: TGCAGTGCTAGAGATGGGAGCGGGGGCTCCTACAATGAGCAGTTCTTC.

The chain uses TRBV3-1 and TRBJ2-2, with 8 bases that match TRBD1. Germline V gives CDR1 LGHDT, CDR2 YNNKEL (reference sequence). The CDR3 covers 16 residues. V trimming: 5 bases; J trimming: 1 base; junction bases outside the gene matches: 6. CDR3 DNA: TGTGCCAGCAGCTCAGGGGGCTATGGGAACACCGGGGAGCTGTTTTTT. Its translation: CASSSGGYGNTGELFF.

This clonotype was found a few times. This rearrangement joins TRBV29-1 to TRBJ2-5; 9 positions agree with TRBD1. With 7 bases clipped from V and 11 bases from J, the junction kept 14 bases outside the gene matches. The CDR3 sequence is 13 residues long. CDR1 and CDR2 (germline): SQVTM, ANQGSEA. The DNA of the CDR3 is TGCAGCGCAGGACGGGACAGGGTTAAAAAGCAGTACTTC. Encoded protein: CSAGRDRVKKQYF.

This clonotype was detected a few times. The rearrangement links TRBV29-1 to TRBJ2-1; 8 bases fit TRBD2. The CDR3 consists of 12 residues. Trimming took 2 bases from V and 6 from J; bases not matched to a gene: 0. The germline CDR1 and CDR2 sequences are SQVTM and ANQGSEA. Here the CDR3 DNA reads TGCAGCGTTGAACGGGGGGGCAATGAGCAGTTCTTC. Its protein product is CSVERGGNEQFF.

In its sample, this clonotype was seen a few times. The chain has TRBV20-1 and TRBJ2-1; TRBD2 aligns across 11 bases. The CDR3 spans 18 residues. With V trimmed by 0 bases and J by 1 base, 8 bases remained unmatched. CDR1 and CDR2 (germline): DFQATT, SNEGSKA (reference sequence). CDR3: CSARDRVSGRVSYNEQFF. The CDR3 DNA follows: TGCAGTGCTAGAGATAGGGTTAGCGGGAGGGTGTCCTACAATGAGCAGTTCTTC.

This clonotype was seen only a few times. The CDR3: CASSLGSGWTDTQYF. In DNA form, the CDR3 reads TGTGCCAGCAGCTTGGGGTCAGGATGGACAGATACGCAGTATTTT. The rearrangement joins TRBV5-6 to TRBJ2-3; D call uncertain. CDR1 SGHDT and CDR2 YYEEEE come from the germline V gene. Trimming removed 0 bases from V and 3 bases from J, with 11 bases in between. This CDR3 region has 15 residues. Based on the CDR3 plus reference TRBV5-6 and TRBJ2-3, the full variable domain is DAGVTQSPTHLIKTRGQQVTLRCSPKSGHDTVSWYQQALGQGPQFIFQYYEEEERQRGNFPDRFSGHQFPNYSSELNVNALLLGDSALYLCASSLGSGWTDTQYFGPGTRLTVL.